These 5 T cell receptor beta chains were sequenced from one sample in a study of neurological immune-mediated disorders. Time point in this sample: technical triplicate 1. TCRdb analysed the 5' RACE reads with MiXCR anew, one entry per CDR3 protein. The repertoire holds fewer than 30,000 distinct CDR3 sequences, with 13% as singletons. The sequenced sample consisted of CD4+ T cells from blood. All receptors come from a female donor with HTLV-1-associated myelopathy (HAM/TSP).

The sample holds many counts of this clonotype. The gene calls are TRBV5-1 and TRBJ2-2; 8 nucleotides line up with TRBD2. V shed 0 bases and J 3 bases; nucleotides not matched to a gene: 4. The CDR3 sequence is 16 residues long. Germline V lookup: CDR1 SGHRS, CDR2 YFSETQ. The CDR3 sequence: CASSLVSGGYTGELFF. The CDR3 DNA reads TGCGCCAGCAGCTTGGTGAGCGGGGGCTACACCGGGGAGCTGTTTTTT.

This clonotype has at least ten counts. This chain links TRBV5-4 with TRBJ2-3; TRBD2 matches 8 bases. Germline V gene data show CDR1 as SGHNT and CDR2 as YYREEE (reference sequence). The ends lost 2 bases at V and 2 bases at J; junction bases unmatched: 4. CDR3 size: 15 residues. CDR3 sequence (DNA): TGTGCCAGCAGCTTCCGGGAGGGTGCCACAGATACGCAGTATTTT. Translation gives CASSFREGATDTQYF.

There are many counts of this clonotype. The genes are TRBV24-1 and TRBJ2-7, with TRBD1 as a possible D gene (6 bases). This CDR3 region has 14 residues. CDR1 and CDR2 from the germline V gene are KGHDR and SFDVKD. V lost 6 bases to trimming and J lost 7 bases, with 18 bases between them. The CDR3 protein is CATSPGTPSREQYF. CDR3 DNA sequence: TGTGCCACCAGTCCCGGGACACCGTCGAGGGAGCAGTACTTC.

Many counts were recorded for this clonotype. The CDR3 spells CASSTGGQETQYF. In DNA form, the CDR3 reads TGCGCCAGCAGCACCGGGGGACAAGAGACCCAGTACTTC. The chain carries TRBV5-1 and TRBJ2-5; maybe TRBD2 (6 bases). The length of the CDR3 is 13 residues. Germline values: CDR1 SGHRS, CDR2 YFSETQ. Trimming removed 4 bases from V and 2 bases from J, with 9 bases in between.

The V and J genes are TRBV7-3 and TRBJ2-1; TRBD2 agrees at 12 bases. Looked up from germline, CDR1 is SGHTA and CDR2 is FQGTGA. The CDR3 consists of 20 residues. V trimming: 3 bases; J trimming: 5 bases; junction bases outside the gene matches: 17. CDR3 protein: CASSLRAQTSGGAIHNEQFF. CDR3 coding DNA: TGTGCCAGCAGCTTGAGGGCCCAGACTAGCGGGGGTGCAATCCACAATGAGCAGTTCTTC.